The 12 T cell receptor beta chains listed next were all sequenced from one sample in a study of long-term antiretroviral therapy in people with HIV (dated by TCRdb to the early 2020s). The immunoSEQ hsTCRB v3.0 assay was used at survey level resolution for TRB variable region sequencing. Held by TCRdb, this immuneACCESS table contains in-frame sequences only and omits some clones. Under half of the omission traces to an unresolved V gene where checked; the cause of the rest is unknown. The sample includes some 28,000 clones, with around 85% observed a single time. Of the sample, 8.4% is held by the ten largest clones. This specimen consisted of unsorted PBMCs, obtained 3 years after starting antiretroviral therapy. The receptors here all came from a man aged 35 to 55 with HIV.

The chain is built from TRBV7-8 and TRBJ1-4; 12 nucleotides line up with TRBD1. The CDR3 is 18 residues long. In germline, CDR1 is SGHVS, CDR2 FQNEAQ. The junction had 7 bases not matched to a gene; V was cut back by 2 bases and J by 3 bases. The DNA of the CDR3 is TGTGCCAGCAGCTTATGGTGGGGACAGGGGGCGGCTAATGAAAAACTGTTTTTT. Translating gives CASSLWWGQGAANEKLFF. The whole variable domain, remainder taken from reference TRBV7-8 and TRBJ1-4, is GAGVSQSPRYKVAKRGQDVALRCDPISGHVSLFWYQQALGQGPEFLTYFQNEAQLDKSGLPSDRFFAERPEGSVSTLKIQRTQQEDSAVYLCASSLWWGQGAANEKLFFGSGTQLSVL.

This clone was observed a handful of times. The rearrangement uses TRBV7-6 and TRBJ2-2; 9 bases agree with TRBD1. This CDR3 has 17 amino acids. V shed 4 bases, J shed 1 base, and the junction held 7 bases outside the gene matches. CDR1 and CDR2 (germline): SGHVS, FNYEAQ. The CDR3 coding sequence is TGTGCCAGCAGCTCCTTACCGGGACAGGGGAACACCGGGGAGCTGTTTTTT. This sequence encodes CASSSLPGQGNTGELFF. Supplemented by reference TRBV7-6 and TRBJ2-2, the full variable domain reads GAGVSQSPRYKVTKRGQDVALRCDPISGHVSLYWYRQALGQGPEFLTYFNYEAQQDKSGLPNDRFSAERPEGSISTLTIQRTEQRDSAMYRCASSSLPGQGNTGELFFGEGSRLTVL.

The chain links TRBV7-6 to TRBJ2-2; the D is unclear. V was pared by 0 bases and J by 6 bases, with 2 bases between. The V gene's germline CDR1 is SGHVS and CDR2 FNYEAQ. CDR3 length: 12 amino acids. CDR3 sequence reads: CASSLAAGELFF. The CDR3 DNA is TGTGCCAGCAGCTTAGCCGCCGGGGAGCTGTTTTTT.

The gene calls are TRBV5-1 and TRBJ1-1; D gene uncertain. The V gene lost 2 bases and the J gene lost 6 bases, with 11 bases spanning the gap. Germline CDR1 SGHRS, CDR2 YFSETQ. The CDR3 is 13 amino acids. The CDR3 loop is CASSLRGYAEAFF. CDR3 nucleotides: TGCGCCAGCAGCTTAAGAGGTTACGCTGAAGCTTTCTTT.

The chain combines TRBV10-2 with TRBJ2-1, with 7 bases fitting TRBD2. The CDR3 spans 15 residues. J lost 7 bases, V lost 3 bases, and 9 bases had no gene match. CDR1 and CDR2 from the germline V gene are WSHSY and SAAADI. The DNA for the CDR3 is TGCGCCAGCAGTGAACTGGCGGGAGATAGTAATGAGCAGTTCTTC. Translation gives CASSELAGDSNEQFF.

The CDR3 DNA reads TGTGCCAGCAGTGAGAAAAGGAACCCCTCGGGCTACACCTTC. Translating gives CASSEKRNPSGYTF. J is TRBJ1-2 and V is TRBV2; D not certain. CDR1 is SNHLY and CDR2 is FYNNEI in the germline V gene. This CDR3 contains 14 residues. V lost 3 bases and J lost 8, with 16 bases in between.

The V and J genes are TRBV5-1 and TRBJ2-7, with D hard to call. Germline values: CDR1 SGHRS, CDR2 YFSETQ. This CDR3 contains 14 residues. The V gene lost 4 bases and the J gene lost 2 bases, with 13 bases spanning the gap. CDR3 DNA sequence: TGCGCCAGCAGCCCGGACGGAGATCCCTACGAGCAGTACTTC. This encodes CASSPDGDPYEQYF.

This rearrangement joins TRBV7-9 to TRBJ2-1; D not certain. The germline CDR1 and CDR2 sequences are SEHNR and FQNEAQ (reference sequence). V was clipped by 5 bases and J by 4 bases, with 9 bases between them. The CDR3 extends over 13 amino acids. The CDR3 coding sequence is TGTGCCAGCAGCCCCCGGAATTACAATGAGCAGTTCTTC. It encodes CASSPRNYNEQFF.

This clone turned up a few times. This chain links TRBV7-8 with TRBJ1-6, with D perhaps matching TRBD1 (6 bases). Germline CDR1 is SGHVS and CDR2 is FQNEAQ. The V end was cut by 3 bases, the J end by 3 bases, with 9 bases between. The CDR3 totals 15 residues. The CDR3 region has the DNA TGTGCCAGCAGCTTGCCAGGGGACTATAATTCACCCCTCCACTTT. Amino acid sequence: CASSLPGDYNSPLHF.

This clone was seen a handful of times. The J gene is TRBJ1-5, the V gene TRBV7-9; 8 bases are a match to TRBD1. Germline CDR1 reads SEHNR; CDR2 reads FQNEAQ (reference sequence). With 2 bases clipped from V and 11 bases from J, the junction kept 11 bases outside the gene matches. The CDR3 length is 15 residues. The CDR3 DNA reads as TGTGCCAGCAGCTTATGGCGTGGAACAGGGGGGACCCAGCATTTT. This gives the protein CASSLWRGTGGTQHF.

CDR3 sequence: CASRSGRLRTNEKLFF. Written as DNA, the CDR3 is TGCGCCAGCAGGTCGGGACGGCTGCGAACTAATGAAAAACTGTTTTTT. The J gene is TRBJ1-4, the V gene TRBV5-1, with D perhaps TRBD1 (5 bases). V lost 5 bases to trimming and J lost 1 base, with 15 bases between them. Germline CDR1 SGHRS, CDR2 YFSETQ. The CDR3 totals 16 residues. The complete variable domain, with remaining parts taken from reference TRBV5-1 and TRBJ1-4, reads KAGVTQTPRYLIKTRGQQVTLSCSPISGHRSVSWYQQTPGQGLQFLFEYFSETQRNKGNFPGRFSGRQFSNSRSEMNVSTLELGDSALYLCASRSGRLRTNEKLFFGSGTQLSVL.

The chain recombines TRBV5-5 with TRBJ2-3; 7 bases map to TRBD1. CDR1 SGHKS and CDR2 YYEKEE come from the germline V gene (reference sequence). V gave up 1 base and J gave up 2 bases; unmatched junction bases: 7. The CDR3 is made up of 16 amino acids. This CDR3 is CASSLIRTGTTDTQYF. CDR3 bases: TGTGCCAGCAGCTTGATTCGGACAGGAACCACAGATACGCAGTATTTT. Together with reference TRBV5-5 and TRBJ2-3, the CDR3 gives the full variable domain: DAGVTQSPTHLIKTRGQQVTLRCSPISGHKSVSWYQQVLGQGPQFIFQYYEKEERGRGNFPDRFSARQFPNYSSELNVNALLLGDSALYLCASSLIRTGTTDTQYFGPGTRLTVL.